The following is a T cell receptor beta chain sequence with its context. The data originate from a study of blood T cell repertoires in COVID-19. The CDR3 covers 14 residues. Per germline, CDR1 MNHEY and CDR2 SVGAGI. With 4 bases removed from V and 3 bases from J, the gap between germline ends came to 12 bases. Profiling relied on immunoSEQ multiplex PCR, and the TCRdb table lists in-frame clones only, not all of them. The sample holds 300,000 or so clones, around 87% seen once. Source material: peripheral blood. The gene calls are TRBV6-5 and TRBJ1-1; D is uncertain. The receptor was isolated from a man aged 50-59 years with active or convalescent COVID-19. This CDR3 reads CASSSPGQDTEAFF. DNA of the CDR3: TGTGCCAGCAGTTCGCCAGGTCAGGACACTGAAGCTTTCTTT.